Listed here are 6 T cell receptor beta chains from one sample, sequenced in a study of CXCR3-negative and CXCR3-positive naive CD8 T cells. The libraries of TRB cDNA were constructed through 5' RACE using UMI labels. TCRdb re-called the 5' RACE reads and gives one entry per CDR3 protein, without DNA. This repertoire includes 35,000 to 55,000 distinct CDR3 sequences. The specimen was naive CXCR3- CD8+ T cells from blood. Subset here: CD45RO-CCR7+CD27+CD95- naive CD8+ T cells lacking CXCR3 (TNR3-). The receptor source for this set is a human donor in good health. Some clones in this sample may be carry-over from other donors' samples.

J is TRBJ2-3 and V is TRBV5-1. Germline V lookup: CDR1 SGHRS, CDR2 YFSETQ. The CDR3 loop spans 14 amino acids. Here the CDR3 reads CASSLALGTDTQYF.

The rearrangement links TRBV21-1 to TRBJ2-7; the TRBD1 assignment by TCRdb is unverifiable without DNA. TRBV21-1 is a known pseudogene. This CDR3 region has 16 residues. CDR3 sequence reads: CASSKWAGDFSYEQYF.

The chain is built from TRBV28 and TRBJ2-1. This CDR3 is built from 13 residues. The germline gives CDR1 MDHEN, CDR2 SYDVKM. The chain's CDR3 is CASSSRTAGEQFF.

This rearrangement joins TRBV6-4 to TRBJ2-3; the D call of TRBD1 rests on TCRdb alone, since no DNA is present to check it. Per germline, CDR1 MRHNA and CDR2 SNTAGT. There are 15 residues in the CDR3. CDR3 residues: CASSDAGGPADTQYF.

The chain carries TRBV4-3 and TRBJ1-4; the TRBD1 assignment by TCRdb is unverifiable without DNA. CDR3 size: 14 residues. Germline V gene lookup returns CDR1 LGHNA and CDR2 YSLEER. CDR3 residues: CASSRPGHLEKLFF.

The V and J genes are TRBV25-1 and TRBJ1-4. Germline loops: CDR1 MGHDK, CDR2 SYGVNS. CDR3 length equals 15 residues. This chain's CDR3 is CASSSIYATNEKLFF.